Included here is one T cell receptor (beta chain) sequence, with context. This clonotype was recorded many times. Its antigen specificity is not known. The input lacks base qualities; no much larger clone sits a single base away. In the germline V gene, CDR1 corresponds to MDHEN and CDR2 to SYDVKM. Cut back by 8 bases and 1 base, the V and J ends lie 5 bases apart. The CDR3 spans 11 residues, from the cysteine through the phenylalanine. Solely the CDR3 DNA is kept, with 33 bases framed from the first base. The TCR beta CDR3 regions were amplified from the RNA transcripts. For the first round of RT-PCR on the TCR CDR3, the HTBI primer set was used together with the Qiagen OneStep RT-PCR kit. Libraries were constructed in a second round of multiplex PCR, after which size selection and purification were carried out. Sequencing of the libraries was done on an Illumina HiSeq2000 using paired-end 100 bp reads. In the authors' own workflow: SOAPnuke was used to process the raw data, throwing out any read that contained adapters or uncalled bases, had a mean Phred below 15, or lacked an exact constant-primer or identifier match. COPE v1.2.5 was used to merge high-quality paired reads, and clonotypes were defined as unique nucleotide sequences. MiTCR v1.1 was used to align clonotypes to the IMGT TRBV, TRBD and TRBJ reference segments. Only V-J combinations with frequency above 0.0001, covering approximately 99% of repertoires, were analysed. The TCS score was defined as the ratio of F50 (clonal expansion) to E x V (chaos), calculated using BLOSUM62-based TCRdist between CDR3 peptides within each V-J. Welch's t-statistics and random forest reduced 500 to 550 V-J features to 13, which were used in a naive Bayes classifier (R e1071). Using fastp at Q25 and MiXCR, TCRdb reprocessed the public reads and kept productive beta chains. Every distinct CDR3 protein forms one entry, paired with its most common genes and DNA. These V and J calls rely on TCRdb rather than the paper's analysis. The sample profile shows around 370,000 distinct CDR3 sequences; roughly 20% of them were found once. Over 35% of the sample comes from the top ten.

This specimen belongs to a study of T cells in Graves' hyperthyroidism and ophthalmopathy (dated by TCRdb to about 2019). As for the study more broadly: Peripheral blood samples were taken at the time of initial diagnosis, prior to any treatment. TCR V-J signatures able to tell the groups apart were searched for in a discovery cohort of 90 to 100 patients, of whom more than 40 had Graves' ophthalmopathy and around 57 had stable Graves' hyperthyroidism. Whether ophthalmopathy could be predicted prospectively was tested in an independent validation cohort made up of roughly 20 hyperthyroidism patients plus 17 patients who later progressed to ophthalmopathy. The 100 discovery patients were randomly split 7:3 into training and test sets. The study also compared thyroid tissue and blood T-cell repertoires from about 6 Graves' hyperthyroidism patients. Following sampling, methimazole starting at 30 mg daily was given to hyperthyroidism patients, and high-dose intravenous methylprednisolone was given to ophthalmopathy patients. The paper describes TCR Vbeta CDR3 sequencing of 135 peripheral blood samples, made up of 40 to 45 ophthalmopathy patients, roughly 72 hyperthyroidism patients and 17 progressor patients.

Ophthalmopathy patients had moderately to severely active disease, Clinical Activity Score of at least 3, NOSPECS grade of at least 4, and duration under 3 months. Any patient with an uncontrolled infection, another autoimmune disease, pregnancy or lactation was excluded. Diagnoses relied on clinical symptoms, serum thyroxine and TRAb, thyroid ultrasound and orbital computed tomography. PBMCs were separated from about 10 ml of fresh peripheral blood using Ficoll-Paque density gradient centrifugation. Total RNA was extracted using Trizol reagent, and RNA quality was assessed on an Agilent 2100 Bioanalyzer. General study outcomes and caveats: In validation, progression to ophthalmopathy was predicted by the model with 70.59% sensitivity and under 85% specificity, a median of roughly six months before onset. No statistical method was used to fix the sample size in advance, and group allocation was not hidden from the investigators. A model built on a 13 V-J signature distinguished ophthalmopathy from stable hyperthyroidism, reaching around 87% sensitivity and around 81% specificity in cross-validation and 80%/75% in testing. Most expanded thyroid clonotypes (frequency above 0.001) were also detected in blood, suggesting blood repertoires may reflect thyroid immune responses.

Rearrangement joined TRBV28 to TRBJ1-2, with the D gene uncertain. The sequenced material came from blood. The clonotype originates from a man aged 18 to 30 with Graves' ophthalmopathy. CDR3 loop: CASFGNYGYTF. The nucleotide sequence reads TGTGCCAGCTTCGGTAACTATGGCTACACCTTC.